A few counts support the clone carrying this T cell receptor (beta chain). Antigen unknown. This entry belongs to a study of PD-1 blockade in classical Hodgkin lymphoma. Whole-study results and caveats: Prior to therapy, complete responders displayed diversity much like that of newly diagnosed patients. Patients who initiated nivolumab within 1 year of ASCT were excluded.

Noted time point: cycle 4 day 1 (C4D1), after 6 weeks of nivolumab. Brentuximab vedotin exposure varied among the patients, all of whom had relapsed after autologous stem cell transplantation. Thawed PBMCs yielded CD4+ T cells through magnetic negative selection. Complete response, partial response or progressive disease were the best responses. Using immunoSEQ multiplex PCR, the repertoire was profiled, and TCRdb retains in-frame clones only, with some absent. This repertoire shows 25,000 to 35,000 clones, approximately 80% found once; its top ten account for over 0.5%. The TCR comes from a human donor with classical Hodgkin lymphoma. Specimen: CD4+ T cells from blood, collected before the fourth cycle of nivolumab.

Written as DNA, the CDR3 is TGTGCCAGTAGTAGAGGGGACAGGAGGAATGAAAAACTGTTTTTT. It yields the protein CASSRGDRRNEKLFF. The V call is TRBV19, the J call TRBJ1-4, with 8 bases lining up with TRBD1. Germline values: CDR1 LNHDA, CDR2 SQIVND (reference sequence). This CDR3 is built from 15 residues. Trimming at V came to 4 bases and at J to 5 bases, leaving 6 bases not matched to a gene.